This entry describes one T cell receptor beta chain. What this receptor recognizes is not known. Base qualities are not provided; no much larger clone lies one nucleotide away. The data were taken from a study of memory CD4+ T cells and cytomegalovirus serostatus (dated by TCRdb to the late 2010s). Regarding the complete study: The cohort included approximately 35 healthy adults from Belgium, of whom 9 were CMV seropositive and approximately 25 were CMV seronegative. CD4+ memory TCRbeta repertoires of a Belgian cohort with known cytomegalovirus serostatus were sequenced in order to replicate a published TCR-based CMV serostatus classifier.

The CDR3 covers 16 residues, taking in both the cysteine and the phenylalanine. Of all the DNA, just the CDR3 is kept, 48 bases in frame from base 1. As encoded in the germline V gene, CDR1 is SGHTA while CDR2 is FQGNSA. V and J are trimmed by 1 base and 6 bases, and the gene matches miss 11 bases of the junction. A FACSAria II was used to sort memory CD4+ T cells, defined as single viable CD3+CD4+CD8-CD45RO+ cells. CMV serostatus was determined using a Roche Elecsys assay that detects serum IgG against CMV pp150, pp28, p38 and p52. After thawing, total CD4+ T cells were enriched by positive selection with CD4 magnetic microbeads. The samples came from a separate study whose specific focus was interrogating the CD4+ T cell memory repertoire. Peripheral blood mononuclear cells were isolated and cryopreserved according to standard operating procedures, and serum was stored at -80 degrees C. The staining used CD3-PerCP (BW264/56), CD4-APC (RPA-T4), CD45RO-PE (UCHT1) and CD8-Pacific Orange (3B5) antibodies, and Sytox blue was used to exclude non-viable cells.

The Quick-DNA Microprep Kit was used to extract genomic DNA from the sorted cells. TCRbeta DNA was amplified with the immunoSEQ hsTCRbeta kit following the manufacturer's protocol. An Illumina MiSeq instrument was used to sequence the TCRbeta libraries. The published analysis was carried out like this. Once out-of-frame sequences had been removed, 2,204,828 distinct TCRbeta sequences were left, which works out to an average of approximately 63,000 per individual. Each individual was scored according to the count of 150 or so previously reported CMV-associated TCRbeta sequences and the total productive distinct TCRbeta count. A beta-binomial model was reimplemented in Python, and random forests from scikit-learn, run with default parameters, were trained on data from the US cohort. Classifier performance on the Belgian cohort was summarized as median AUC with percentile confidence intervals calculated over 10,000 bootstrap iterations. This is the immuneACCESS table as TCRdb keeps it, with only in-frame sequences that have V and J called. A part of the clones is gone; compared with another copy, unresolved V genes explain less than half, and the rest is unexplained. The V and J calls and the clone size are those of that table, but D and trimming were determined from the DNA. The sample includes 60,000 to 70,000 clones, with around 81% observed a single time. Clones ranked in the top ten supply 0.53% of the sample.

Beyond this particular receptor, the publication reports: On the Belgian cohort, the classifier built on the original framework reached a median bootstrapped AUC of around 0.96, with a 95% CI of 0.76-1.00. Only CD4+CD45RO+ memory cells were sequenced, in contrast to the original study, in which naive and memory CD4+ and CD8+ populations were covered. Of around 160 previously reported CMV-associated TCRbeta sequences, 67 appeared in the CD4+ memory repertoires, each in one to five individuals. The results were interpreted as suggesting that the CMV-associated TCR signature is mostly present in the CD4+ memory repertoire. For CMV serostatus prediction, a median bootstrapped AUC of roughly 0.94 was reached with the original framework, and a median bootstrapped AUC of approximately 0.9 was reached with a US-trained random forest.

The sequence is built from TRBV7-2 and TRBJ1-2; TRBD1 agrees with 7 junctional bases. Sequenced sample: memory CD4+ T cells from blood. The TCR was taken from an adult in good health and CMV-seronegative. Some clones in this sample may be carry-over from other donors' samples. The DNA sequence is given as TGTGCCAGCAGCTTAGTGGTTAGAAGGGGGCGGGATGGCTACACCTTC. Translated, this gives CASSLVVRRGRDGYTF.